This T cell receptor (beta chain) was found in a study of monozygotic twins with inflammatory bowel disease. Broader study findings: Different subtypes (of T cells) could not be told apart from one another.

As for this clonotype: The antigen remains undetermined.

TCRdb reprocessed the 5' RACE reads, keeping one entry per CDR3 protein, no DNA. The table for this sample gives approximately 200,000 distinct CDR3 sequences. Germline values: CDR1 MNHEY, CDR2 SVGEGT. CDR3 length: 15 amino acids. V and J are TRBV6-2 or TRBV6-3 and TRBJ1-1. The receptor comes from a human donor with ulcerative colitis or Crohn's disease, or a healthy co-twin of an affected twin (not recorded which). Sequencing was carried out using blood. CDR3 loop: CASSYLTSPNTEAFF.